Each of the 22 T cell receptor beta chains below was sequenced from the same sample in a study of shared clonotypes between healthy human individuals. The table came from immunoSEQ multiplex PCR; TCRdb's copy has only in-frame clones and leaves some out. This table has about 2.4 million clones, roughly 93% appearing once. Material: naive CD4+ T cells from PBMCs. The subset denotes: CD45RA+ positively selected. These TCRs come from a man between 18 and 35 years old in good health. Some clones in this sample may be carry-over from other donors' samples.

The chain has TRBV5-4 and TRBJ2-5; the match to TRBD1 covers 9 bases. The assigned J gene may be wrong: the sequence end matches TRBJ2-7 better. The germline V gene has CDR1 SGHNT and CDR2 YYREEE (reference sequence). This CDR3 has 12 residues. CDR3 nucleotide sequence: TGTGCCAGCAGCAAGGACAGGGGCGAGCAGTACTTC. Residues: CASSKDRGEQYF.

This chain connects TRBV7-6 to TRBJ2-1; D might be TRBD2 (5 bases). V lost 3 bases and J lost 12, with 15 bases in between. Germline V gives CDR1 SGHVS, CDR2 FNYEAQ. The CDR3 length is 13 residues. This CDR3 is CASSLGSSQGQFF. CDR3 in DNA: TGTGCCAGCAGCTTGGGTTCTAGCCAAGGGCAGTTCTTC.

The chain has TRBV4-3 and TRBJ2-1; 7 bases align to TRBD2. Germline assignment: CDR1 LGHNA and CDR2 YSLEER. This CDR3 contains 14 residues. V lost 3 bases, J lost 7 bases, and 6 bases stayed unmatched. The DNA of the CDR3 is TGCGCCAGCAGCCAGGAACTAGCGCGGAATGAGCAGTTCTTC. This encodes CASSQELARNEQFF.

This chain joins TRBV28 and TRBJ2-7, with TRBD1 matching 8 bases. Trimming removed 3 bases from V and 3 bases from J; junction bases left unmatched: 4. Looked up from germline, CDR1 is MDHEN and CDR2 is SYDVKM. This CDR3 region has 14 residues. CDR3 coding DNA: TGTGCCAGCAGTTTGACAGGGGATGGCTACGAGCAGTACTTC. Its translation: CASSLTGDGYEQYF.

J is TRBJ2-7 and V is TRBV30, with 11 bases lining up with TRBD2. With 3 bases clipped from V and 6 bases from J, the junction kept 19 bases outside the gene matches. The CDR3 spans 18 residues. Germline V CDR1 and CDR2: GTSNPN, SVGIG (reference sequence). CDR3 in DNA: TGTGCCTGGAGACCCCCGGGACTAGCGGCAAACGGTCGTGGCGAGCAGTACTTC. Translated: CAWRPPGLAANGRGEQYF. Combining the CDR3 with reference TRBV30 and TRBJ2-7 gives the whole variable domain SQTIHQWPATLVQPVGSPLSLECTVEGTSNPNLYWYRQAAGRGLQLLFYSVGIGQISSEVPQNLSASRPQDRQFILSSKKLLLSDSGFYLCAWRPPGLAANGRGEQYFGPGTRLTVT.

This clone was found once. CDR3 residues: CASSVGRAFEQYF. CDR3 in DNA: TGTGCCAGTAGTGTCGGGAGGGCTTTCGAGCAGTACTTC. J is TRBJ2-7 and V is TRBV19, with 8 positions matching TRBD2. Per germline, CDR1 LNHDA and CDR2 SQIVND (reference sequence). V trimming: 5 bases; J trimming: 6 bases; junction bases outside the gene matches: 6. There are 13 residues in the CDR3.

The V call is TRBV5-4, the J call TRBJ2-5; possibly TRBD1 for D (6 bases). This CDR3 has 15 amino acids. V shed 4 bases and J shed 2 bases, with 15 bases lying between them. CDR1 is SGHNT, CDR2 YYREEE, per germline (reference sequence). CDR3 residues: CASSPSGTRQETQYF. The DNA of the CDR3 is TGTGCCAGCAGCCCATCCGGGACAAGGCAAGAGACCCAGTACTTC.

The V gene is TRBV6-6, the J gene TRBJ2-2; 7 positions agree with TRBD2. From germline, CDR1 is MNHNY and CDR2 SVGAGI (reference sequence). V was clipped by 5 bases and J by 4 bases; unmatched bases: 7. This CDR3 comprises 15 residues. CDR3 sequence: CASSPQAGITGELFF. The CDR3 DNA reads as TGTGCCAGCAGTCCCCAAGCGGGAATCACCGGGGAGCTGTTTTTT.

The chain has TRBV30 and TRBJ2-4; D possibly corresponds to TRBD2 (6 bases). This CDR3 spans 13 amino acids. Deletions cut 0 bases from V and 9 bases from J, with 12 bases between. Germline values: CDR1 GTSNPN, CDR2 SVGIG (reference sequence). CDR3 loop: CAWSVKGGGIQYF. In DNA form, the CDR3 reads TGTGCCTGGAGTGTAAAGGGAGGAGGCATTCAGTACTTC. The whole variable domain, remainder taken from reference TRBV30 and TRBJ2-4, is SQTIHQWPATLVQPVGSPLSLECTVEGTSNPNLYWYRQAAGRGLQLLFYSVGIGQISSEVPQNLSASRPQDRQFILSSKKLLLSDSGFYLCAWSVKGGGIQYFGAGTRLSVL.

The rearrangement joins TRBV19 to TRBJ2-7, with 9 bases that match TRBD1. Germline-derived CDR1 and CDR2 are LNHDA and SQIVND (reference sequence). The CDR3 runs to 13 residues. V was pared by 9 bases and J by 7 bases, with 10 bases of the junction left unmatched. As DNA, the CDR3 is TGTGCCAGCTTGGGACAGGGAACGAGGGAGCAGTACTTC. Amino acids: CASLGQGTREQYF.

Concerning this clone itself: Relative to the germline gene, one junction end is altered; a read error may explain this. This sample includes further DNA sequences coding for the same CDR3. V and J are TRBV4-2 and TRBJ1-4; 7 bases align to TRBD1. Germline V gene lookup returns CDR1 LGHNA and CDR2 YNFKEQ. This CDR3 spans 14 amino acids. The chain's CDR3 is CASSQAGGDEKLFF. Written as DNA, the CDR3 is TGTGCCAGCAGCCAAGCAGGGGGGGATGAAAAATTGTTTTTT.

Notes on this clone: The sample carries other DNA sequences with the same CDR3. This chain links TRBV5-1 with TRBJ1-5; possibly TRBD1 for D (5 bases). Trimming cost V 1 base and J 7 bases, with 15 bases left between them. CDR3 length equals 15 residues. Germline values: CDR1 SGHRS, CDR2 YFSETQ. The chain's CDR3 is CASSLTGTGGQPQHF. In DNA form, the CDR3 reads TGCGCCAGCAGCTTGACCGGGACTGGGGGACAGCCCCAGCATTTT.

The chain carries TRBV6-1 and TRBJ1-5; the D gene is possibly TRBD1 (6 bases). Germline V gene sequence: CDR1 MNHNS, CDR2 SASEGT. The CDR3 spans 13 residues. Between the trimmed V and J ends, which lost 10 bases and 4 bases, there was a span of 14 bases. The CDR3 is CATQKGGNQPQHF. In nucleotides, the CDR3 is TGTGCCACCCAAAAGGGGGGGAATCAGCCCCAGCATTTT.

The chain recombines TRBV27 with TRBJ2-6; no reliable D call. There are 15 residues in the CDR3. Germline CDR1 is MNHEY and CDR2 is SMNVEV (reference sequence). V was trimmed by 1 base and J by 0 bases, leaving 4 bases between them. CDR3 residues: CASSLYSSGANVLTF. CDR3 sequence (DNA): TGTGCCAGCAGTTTATACTCCTCTGGGGCCAACGTCCTGACTTTC.

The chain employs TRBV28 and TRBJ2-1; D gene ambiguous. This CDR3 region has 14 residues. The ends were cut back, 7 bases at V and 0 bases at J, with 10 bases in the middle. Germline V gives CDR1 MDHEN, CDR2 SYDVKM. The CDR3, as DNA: TGTGCCAGCACCCTGAGGACCTCCTACAATGAGCAGTTCTTC. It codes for CASTLRTSYNEQFF.

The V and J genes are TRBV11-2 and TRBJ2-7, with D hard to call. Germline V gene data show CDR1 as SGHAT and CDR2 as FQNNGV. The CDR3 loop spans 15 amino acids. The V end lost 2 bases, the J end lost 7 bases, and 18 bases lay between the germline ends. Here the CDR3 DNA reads TGTGCCAGCAGCTTATACTCAAACCGTAATTGGGAGCAGTACTTC. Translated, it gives CASSLYSNRNWEQYF.

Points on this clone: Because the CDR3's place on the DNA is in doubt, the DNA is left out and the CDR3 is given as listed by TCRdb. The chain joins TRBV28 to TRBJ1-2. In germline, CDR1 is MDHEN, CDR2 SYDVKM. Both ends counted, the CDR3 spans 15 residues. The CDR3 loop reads CASSFAAGTPRTNTF.

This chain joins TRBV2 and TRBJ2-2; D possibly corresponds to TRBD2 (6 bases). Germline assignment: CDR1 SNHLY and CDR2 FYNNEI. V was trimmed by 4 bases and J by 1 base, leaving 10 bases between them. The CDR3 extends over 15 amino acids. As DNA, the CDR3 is TGTGCCAGCAGTGCGCAGGGAGGGAACACCGGGGAGCTGTTTTTT. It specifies CASSAQGGNTGELFF.

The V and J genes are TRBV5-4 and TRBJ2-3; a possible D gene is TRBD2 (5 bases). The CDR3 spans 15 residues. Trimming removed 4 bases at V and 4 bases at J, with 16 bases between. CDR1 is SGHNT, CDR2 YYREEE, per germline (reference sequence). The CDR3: CASSLPFASPDTQYF. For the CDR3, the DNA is TGTGCCAGCAGCCTGCCCTTCGCTAGCCCAGATACGCAGTATTTT.

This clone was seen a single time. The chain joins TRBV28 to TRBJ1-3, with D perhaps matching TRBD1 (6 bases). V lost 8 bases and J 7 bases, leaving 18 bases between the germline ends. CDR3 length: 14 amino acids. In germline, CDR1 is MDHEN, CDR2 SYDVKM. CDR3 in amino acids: CASRLEWGRNTIYF. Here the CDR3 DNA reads TGTGCCAGCCGTCTCGAGTGGGGGCGGAACACCATATATTTT.

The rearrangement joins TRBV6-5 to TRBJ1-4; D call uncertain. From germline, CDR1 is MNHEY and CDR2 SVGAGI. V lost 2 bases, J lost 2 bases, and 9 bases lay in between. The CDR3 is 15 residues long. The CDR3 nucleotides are TGTGCCAGCAGTTACGTAGGGATGACTAATGAAAAACTGTTTTTT. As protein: CASSYVGMTNEKLFF.

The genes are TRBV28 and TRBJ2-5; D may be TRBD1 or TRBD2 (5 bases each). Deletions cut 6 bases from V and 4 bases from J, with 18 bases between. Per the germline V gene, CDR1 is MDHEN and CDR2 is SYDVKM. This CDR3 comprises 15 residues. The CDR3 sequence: CASRTGTLRGETQYF. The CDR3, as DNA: TGTGCCAGCAGGACCGGGACCCTGAGGGGAGAGACCCAGTACTTC. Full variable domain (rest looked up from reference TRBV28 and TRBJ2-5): DVKVTQSSRYLVKRTGEKVFLECVQDMDHENMFWYRQDPGLGLRLIYFSYDVKMKEKGDIPEGYSVSREKKERFSLILESASTNQTSMYLCASRTGTLRGETQYFGPGTRLLVL.